This T cell receptor beta chain was recorded in a study of early T cells in non-severe SARS-CoV-2 infection. Study-level background: From unsorted whole blood, bulk RNA was sequenced, and the chains remained unpaired.

This clonotype was counted a few times. Researchers attached unique molecular identifiers to individual cDNA molecules. One entry per CDR3 protein, called by TCRdb with MiXCR from the 5' RACE reads. The sample shows around 92,000 distinct CDR3 sequences, about 10% of them seen only once. The TCR sequence derives from an adult who was a healthcare worker with PCR-confirmed SARS-CoV-2 infection or an uninfected control (not recorded which). Sequenced sample: whole blood.

The DNA of the CDR3 is TGCGCCAGCAGCTTTGACGGGAACACTGAAGCTTTCTTT. The encoded protein is CASSFDGNTEAFF. The V call is TRBV5-1, the J call TRBJ1-1; D gene unclear. The V end lost 2 bases, the J end lost 1 base, and 6 bases lay between the germline ends. The CDR3 is 13 residues long. The germline V gene has CDR1 SGHRS and CDR2 YFSETQ.